The 10 T cell receptor beta chains reported below all come from one sample, sequenced in a study of T cells after yellow fever vaccination. One entry per CDR3 protein results from TCRdb running MiXCR on the 5' RACE reads. The sample contains hundreds of thousands of distinct CDR3 sequences, around 13% of which appear only once. Sequenced here: CD4+ T cells sorted from PBMCs, sampled 15 days after the yellow fever booster vaccination. The source is a man in his late teens or twenties who received the YFV17D yellow fever vaccine.

This sequence joins TRBV4-1 and TRBJ1-1; a possible D gene is TRBD1 (6 bases). The CDR3 is 14 amino acids. CDR1 and CDR2 from the germline V gene are MGHRA and YSYEKL. Trimming left V 3 bases short and J 6 bases short, with 14 bases between. CDR3 nucleotides: TGCGCCAGCAGCCAGGAGCACAGGGAATCTGAAGCTTTCTTT. It is translated as CASSQEHRESEAFF.

In its sample, this clonotype was seen a few times. The V and J genes are TRBV19 and TRBJ2-4; D may be TRBD2 (5 bases). CDR3 size: 15 residues. V was clipped by 3 bases and J by 5 bases, with 14 bases between them. Germline lookup yields CDR1 LNHDA and CDR2 SQIVND (reference sequence). Here the CDR3 DNA reads TGTGCCAGTAGTATTGTGGGCCGGGATCAAAACATTCAGTACTTC. Its translation is CASSIVGRDQNIQYF.

V and J are TRBV14 and TRBJ2-3; TRBD1 might be the D (6 bases). From germline, CDR1 is SGHDN and CDR2 FVKESK. Trimming stripped 3 bases from V and 1 base from J, with 20 bases between. The length of the CDR3 is 18 residues. In DNA, the CDR3 is TGTGCCAGCAGCCACCCAAGAGGGGGTGCGTTCGGCACAGATACGCAGTATTTT. Translated, it gives CASSHPRGGAFGTDTQYF.

Only a few counts were recorded for this clonotype. The chain employs TRBV4-3 and TRBJ2-2; possible D gene TRBD1, 5 bases. V lost 4 bases, J lost 6 bases, and 15 bases lay in between. Germline CDR1 is LGHNA and CDR2 is YSLEER. The CDR3 covers 15 residues. CDR3 sequence: CASSPLSRASGELFF. The CDR3 DNA reads TGCGCCAGCAGCCCGTTATCCAGGGCATCCGGGGAGCTGTTTTTT.

CDR3 in amino acids: CASSPRPKYEQYF. The CDR3 DNA reads TGTGCCAGCAGTCCTCGACCGAAGTACGAGCAGTACTTC. The genes are TRBV6-5 and TRBJ2-7; D not certain. Germline CDR1 and CDR2: MNHEY and SVGAGI. V was pared by 5 bases and J by 4 bases, with 12 bases between. The CDR3 has 13 residues.

The CDR3, as DNA: TGCAGCGTTGGCTTGGGCAGGGGCTACACCTTC. Its translation is CSVGLGRGYTF. The V gene is TRBV29-1, the J gene TRBJ1-2; D unclear. The CDR3 sequence is 11 residues long. CDR1 and CDR2 (germline): SQVTM, ANQGSEA. Trimming removed 4 bases at V and 8 bases at J, with 11 bases between.

In DNA, the CDR3 is TGCGCCAGCAGCCCCGACAGGGCGAGCTCTGGGGCCAACGTCCTGACTTTC. Amino acids: CASSPDRASSGANVLTF. The chain has TRBV5-1 and TRBJ2-6, with 7 nucleotides matching TRBD1. The CDR3 length is 17 residues. The germline V gene encodes CDR1 SGHRS and CDR2 YFSETQ. V trimming: 4 bases; J trimming: 0 bases; junction bases outside the gene matches: 7.

The chain employs TRBV12-3 or TRBV12-4 and TRBJ1-2; D not resolved. The CDR3 length is 15 residues. Trimming took off 6 bases at V and 4 bases at J, with 18 bases between the two ends. CDR3 protein: CASSRPNQGSYGYTF. For the CDR3, the DNA is TGTGCCAGCAGCCGGCCTAATCAAGGGAGCTATGGCTACACCTTC.

This clonotype appeared many times. The chain has TRBV12-3 or TRBV12-4 and TRBJ1-1; weak D call: TRBD1 (5 bases). The CDR3 has 12 amino acids. Trimming left V 6 bases short and J 9 bases short, with 14 bases between. This CDR3 is CASSPEWDQAFF. As DNA, the CDR3 is TGTGCCAGCAGCCCAGAGTGGGACCAAGCTTTCTTT.

The chain has TRBV7-8 and TRBJ1-4, with D maybe TRBD1 (6 bases). The CDR3 consists of 14 residues. Germline-derived CDR1 and CDR2 are SGHVS and FQNEAQ. Deletions cut 5 bases from V and 11 bases from J, with 18 bases between. The CDR3, as DNA: TGTGCCAGCAGCACCACAGGGATTGGGGGGAAACTGTTTTTT. Protein product: CASSTTGIGGKLFF.